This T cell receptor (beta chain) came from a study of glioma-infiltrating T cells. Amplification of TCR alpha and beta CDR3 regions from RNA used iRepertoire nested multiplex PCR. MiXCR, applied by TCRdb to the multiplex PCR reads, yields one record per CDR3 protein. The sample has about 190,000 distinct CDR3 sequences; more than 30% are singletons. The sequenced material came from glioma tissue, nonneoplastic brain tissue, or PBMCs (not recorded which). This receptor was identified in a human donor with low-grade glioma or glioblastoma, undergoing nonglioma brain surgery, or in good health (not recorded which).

CDR3 loop: CSTDREVEQFF. The CDR3 DNA reads as TGCAGTACGGACAGGGAAGTTGAGCAGTTCTTC. The rearrangement joins TRBV20-1 to TRBJ2-1; 8 positions match TRBD1. CDR1 is DFQATT and CDR2 is SNEGSKA in the germline V gene (reference sequence). The CDR3 is 11 residues long. The J segment lost 9 bases and the V segment lost 8 bases, leaving 6 bases of the junction unmatched.